This T cell receptor (beta chain) was sequenced in a study of CD8 T cells in Susac syndrome. Sequencing of TCR beta covered CD8+ and CD4+ T cells obtained from blood. Susac syndrome patients met recently defined diagnostic criteria for definite or probable disease. The CDR3 extends over 14 amino acids. V lost 0 bases and J lost 4, with 9 bases in between. Germline loops: CDR1 GTSNPN, CDR2 SVGIG (reference sequence). Reverse transcription of about 0.5 to 1 ug RNA was carried out with random hexamers. Via MiXCR, TCRdb re-called the immunoSEQ multiplex PCR reads, giving one row per CDR3 protein. This table has about 240,000 distinct CDR3 sequences, less than 96% appearing once.

Sequencing input: CD4+ T cells from PBMCs. The gene calls are TRBV30 and TRBJ1-4; weak D call: TRBD1 (6 bases). The sequence was collected from a human donor with Susac syndrome. CDR3 sequence (DNA): TGTGCCTGGAGTGTAGACAGGTTTAATGAAAAACTGTTTTTT. Protein: CAWSVDRFNEKLFF.